The sequence of this TCR beta chain was determined in a study of blood T cell repertoires in COVID-19. Study background: Sample material is recorded as cDNA or gDNA derived from T cells, B-cell-depleted T cells, or PBMCs.

The V gene's germline CDR1 is PRHDT and CDR2 FYEKMQ (reference sequence). Trimming left V 3 bases short and J 0 bases short, with 10 bases between. The length of the CDR3 is 15 residues. Produced via immunoSEQ multiplex PCR; TCRdb's table is partial and in-frame only. Among 70,000 to 80,000 clones listed, around 80% were seen once. The receptor's source is a human donor in a cohort sampled during active COVID-19. The sample taken for sequencing was peripheral blood. The V call is TRBV13, the J call TRBJ2-3; D not certain. The CDR3 DNA reads TGTGCCAGCAGCTTGAAGAGGCGAAGCACAGATACGCAGTATTTT. Encoded protein: CASSLKRRSTDTQYF.